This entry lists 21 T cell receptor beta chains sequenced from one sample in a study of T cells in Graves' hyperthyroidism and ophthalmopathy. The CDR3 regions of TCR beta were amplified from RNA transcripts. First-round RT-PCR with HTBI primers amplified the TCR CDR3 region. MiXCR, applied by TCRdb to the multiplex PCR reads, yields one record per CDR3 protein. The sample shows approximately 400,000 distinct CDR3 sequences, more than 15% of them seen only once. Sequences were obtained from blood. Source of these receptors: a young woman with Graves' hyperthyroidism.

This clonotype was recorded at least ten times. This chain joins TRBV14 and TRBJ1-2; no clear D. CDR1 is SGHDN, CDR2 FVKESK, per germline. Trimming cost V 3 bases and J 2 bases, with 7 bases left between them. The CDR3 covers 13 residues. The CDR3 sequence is CASSQSLNYGYTF. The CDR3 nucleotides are TGTGCCAGCAGCCAGTCCCTCAACTATGGCTACACCTTC.

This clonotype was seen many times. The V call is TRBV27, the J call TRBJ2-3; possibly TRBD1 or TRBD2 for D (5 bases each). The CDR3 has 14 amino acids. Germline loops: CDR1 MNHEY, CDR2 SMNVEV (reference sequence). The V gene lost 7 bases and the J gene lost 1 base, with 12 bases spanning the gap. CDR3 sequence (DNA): TGTGCCAGCAAAGCAGGGACGGGCACAGATACGCAGTATTTT. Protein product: CASKAGTGTDTQYF.

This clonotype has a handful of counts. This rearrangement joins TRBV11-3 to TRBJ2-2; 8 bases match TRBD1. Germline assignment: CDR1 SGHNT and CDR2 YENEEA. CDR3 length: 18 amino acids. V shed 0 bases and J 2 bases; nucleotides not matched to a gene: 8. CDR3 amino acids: CASSLEHRGALNTGELFF. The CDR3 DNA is TGTGCCAGCAGCTTAGAACACAGGGGGGCACTTAACACCGGGGAGCTGTTTTTT.

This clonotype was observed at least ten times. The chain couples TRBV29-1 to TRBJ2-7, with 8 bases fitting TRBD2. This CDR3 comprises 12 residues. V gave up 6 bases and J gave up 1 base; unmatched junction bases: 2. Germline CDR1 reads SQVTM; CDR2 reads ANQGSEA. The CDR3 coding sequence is TGCAGCGTGAGACTAGCGTCCTACGAGCAGTACTTC. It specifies CSVRLASYEQYF.

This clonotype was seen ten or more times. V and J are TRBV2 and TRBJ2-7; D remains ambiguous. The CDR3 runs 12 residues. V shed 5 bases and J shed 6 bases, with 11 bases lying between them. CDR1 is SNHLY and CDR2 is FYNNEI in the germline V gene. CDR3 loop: CASSFGSPEQYF. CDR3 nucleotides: TGTGCCAGCAGTTTTGGTTCGCCCGAGCAGTACTTC.

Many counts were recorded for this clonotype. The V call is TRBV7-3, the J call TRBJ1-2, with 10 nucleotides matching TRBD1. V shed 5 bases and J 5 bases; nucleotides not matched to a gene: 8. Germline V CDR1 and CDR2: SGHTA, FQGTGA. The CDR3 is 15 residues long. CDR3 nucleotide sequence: TGTGCCAGCAGCCAAGACGGGACAGGGGTTTATGGCTACACCTTC. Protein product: CASSQDGTGVYGYTF.

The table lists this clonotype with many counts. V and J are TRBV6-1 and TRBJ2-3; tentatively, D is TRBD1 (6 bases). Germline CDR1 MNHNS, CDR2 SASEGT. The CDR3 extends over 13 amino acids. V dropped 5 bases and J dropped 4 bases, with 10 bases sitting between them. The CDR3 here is CASSRQDPDTQYF. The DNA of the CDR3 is TGTGCCAGCAGTCGACAGGATCCAGATACGCAGTATTTT.

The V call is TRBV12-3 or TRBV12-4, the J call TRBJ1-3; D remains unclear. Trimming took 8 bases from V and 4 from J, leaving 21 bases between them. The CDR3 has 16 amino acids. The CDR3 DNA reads TGTGCCAGCGGCCCTTTGGTGGCCCTCGGAGGAAACACCATATATTTT. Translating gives CASGPLVALGGNTIYF.

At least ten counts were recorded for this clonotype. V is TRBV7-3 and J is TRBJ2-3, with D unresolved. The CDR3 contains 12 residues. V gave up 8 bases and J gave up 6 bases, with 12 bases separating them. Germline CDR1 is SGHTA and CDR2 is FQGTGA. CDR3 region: CASGRSQDTQYF. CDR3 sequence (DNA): TGTGCCAGCGGTCGAAGTCAGGATACGCAGTATTTT.

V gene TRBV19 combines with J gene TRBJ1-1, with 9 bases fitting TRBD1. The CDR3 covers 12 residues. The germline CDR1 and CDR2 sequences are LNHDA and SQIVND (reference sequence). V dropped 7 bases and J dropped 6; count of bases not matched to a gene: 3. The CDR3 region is CASNRQGAEAFF. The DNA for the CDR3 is TGTGCCAGTAATAGACAGGGGGCTGAAGCTTTCTTT.

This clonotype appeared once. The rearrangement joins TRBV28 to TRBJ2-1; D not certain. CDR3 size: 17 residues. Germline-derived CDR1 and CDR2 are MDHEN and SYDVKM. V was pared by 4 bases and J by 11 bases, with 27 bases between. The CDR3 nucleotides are TGTGCCAGCAGTTCGACCTTCGGCGGCCCCCCCCCCTTTAAGCAGTTCTTC. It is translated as CASSSTFGGPPPFKQFF.

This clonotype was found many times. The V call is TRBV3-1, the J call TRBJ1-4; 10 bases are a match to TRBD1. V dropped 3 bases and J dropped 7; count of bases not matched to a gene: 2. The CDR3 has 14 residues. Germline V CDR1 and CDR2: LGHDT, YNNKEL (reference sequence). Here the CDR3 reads CASSQTGGGEKLFF. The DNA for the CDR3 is TGTGCCAGCAGCCAGACAGGGGGCGGTGAAAAACTGTTTTTT.

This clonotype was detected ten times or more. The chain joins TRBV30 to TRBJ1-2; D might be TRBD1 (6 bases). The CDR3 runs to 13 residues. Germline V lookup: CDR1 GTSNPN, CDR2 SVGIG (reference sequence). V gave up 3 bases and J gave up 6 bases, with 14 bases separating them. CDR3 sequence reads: CAWSLGYRDGYTF. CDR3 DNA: TGTGCCTGGAGCTTGGGCTACAGGGATGGCTACACCTTC.

In nucleotides, the CDR3 is TGCAGTGCTGGCCAGGGGAACTATGGCTACACCTTC. Translation: CSAGQGNYGYTF. The chain carries TRBV20-1 and TRBJ1-2, with TRBD1 as a possible D gene (6 bases). Deletions cut 5 bases from V and 2 bases from J, with 9 bases between. The CDR3 extends over 12 amino acids. Germline CDR1 reads DFQATT; CDR2 reads SNEGSKA (reference sequence).

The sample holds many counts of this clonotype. Here the CDR3 reads CASGETAATNEKLFF. In DNA form, the CDR3 reads TGTGCCAGCGGGGAGACAGCCGCAACTAATGAAAAACTGTTTTTT. The chain uses TRBV2 and TRBJ1-4, with D maybe TRBD1 (5 bases). Germline assignment: CDR1 SNHLY and CDR2 FYNNEI. This CDR3 is built from 15 residues. Trimming left V 8 bases short and J 0 bases short, with 13 bases between. Full variable domain (rest looked up from reference TRBV2 and TRBJ1-4): EPEVTQTPSHQVTQMGQEVILRCVPISNHLYFYWYRQILGQKVEFLVSFYNNEISEKSEIFDDQFSVERPDGSNFTLKIRSTKLEDSAMYFCASGETAATNEKLFFGSGTQLSVL.

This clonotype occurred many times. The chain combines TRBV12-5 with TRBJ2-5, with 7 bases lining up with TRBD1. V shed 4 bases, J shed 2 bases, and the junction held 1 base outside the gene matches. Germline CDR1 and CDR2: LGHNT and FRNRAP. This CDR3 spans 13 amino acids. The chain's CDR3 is CASGSGQQETQYF. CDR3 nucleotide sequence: TGTGCTAGTGGTTCGGGACAGCAAGAGACCCAGTACTTC.

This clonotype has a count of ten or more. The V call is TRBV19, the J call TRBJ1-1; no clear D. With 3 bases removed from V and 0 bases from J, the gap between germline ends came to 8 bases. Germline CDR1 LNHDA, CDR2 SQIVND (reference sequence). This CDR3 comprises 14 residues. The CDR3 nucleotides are TGTGCCAGTAGTATCGGTCCCATGAACACTGAAGCTTTCTTT. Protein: CASSIGPMNTEAFF.

This CDR3 is CASSEAQGRDTQYF. The CDR3 nucleotides are TGCGCCAGCAGTGAGGCACAGGGGAGAGATACGCAGTATTTT. The rearrangement uses TRBV10-2 and TRBJ2-3, with 7 bases fitting TRBD1. Germline lookup yields CDR1 WSHSY and CDR2 SAAADI. Trimming at V came to 2 bases and at J to 5 bases, leaving 4 bases not matched to a gene. There are 14 residues in the CDR3.

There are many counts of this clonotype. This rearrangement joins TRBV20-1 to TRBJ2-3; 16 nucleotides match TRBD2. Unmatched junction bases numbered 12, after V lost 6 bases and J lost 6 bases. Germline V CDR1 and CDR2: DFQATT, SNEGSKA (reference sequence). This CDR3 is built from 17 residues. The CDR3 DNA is TGCAGTGCGTCCGGGACTAGCGGGAGGGCCCGGCCGGATACGCAGTATTTT. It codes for CSASGTSGRARPDTQYF.

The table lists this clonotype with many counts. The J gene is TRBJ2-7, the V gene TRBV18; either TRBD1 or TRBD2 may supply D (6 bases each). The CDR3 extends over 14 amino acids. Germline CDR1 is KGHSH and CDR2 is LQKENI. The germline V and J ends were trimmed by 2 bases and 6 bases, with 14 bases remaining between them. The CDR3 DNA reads TGTGCCAGCTCACCAATCGGGGGCGCGTCCGAGCAGTACTTC. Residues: CASSPIGGASEQYF. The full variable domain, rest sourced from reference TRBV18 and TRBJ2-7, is NAGVMQNPRHLVRRRGQEARLRCSPMKGHSHVYWYRQLPEEGLKFMVYLQKENIIDESGMPKERFSAEFPKEGPSILRIQQVVRGDSAAYFCASSPIGGASEQYFGPGTRLTVT.

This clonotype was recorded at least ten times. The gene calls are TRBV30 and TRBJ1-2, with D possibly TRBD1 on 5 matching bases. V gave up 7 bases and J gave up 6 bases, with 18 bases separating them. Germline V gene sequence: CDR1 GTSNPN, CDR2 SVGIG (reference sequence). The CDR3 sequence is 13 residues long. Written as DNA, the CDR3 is TGTGCCTCGGGGGGAAGCGGCGTAGATGGCTACACCTTC. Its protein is CASGGSGVDGYTF.